This passage covers 12 T cell receptor beta chains from one sample sequenced in a study of beta chain features in type 1 diabetes. Study outcomes and limitations: Moderate yet significant TCRB CDR3 shortening was seen in Type 1 diabetes patients in all four CD4+ subsets.

Investigators reverse transcribed all isolated RNA, so they sequenced expressed TCRB transcripts. Assay: immunoSEQ multiplex PCR; the TCRdb copy retains only in-frame clones and omits some. This table holds 95,000 to 150,000 clones, 16% found once. Antigens of these TCRs are unknown. Material: central memory CD4+ T cells from blood. These receptors all stem from a man under 40 with type 1 diabetes.

This clone was seen a handful of times. V gene TRBV5-5 combines with J gene TRBJ2-3; 9 bases match TRBD2. Trimming cost V 4 bases and J 6 bases; bases outside gene matches: 9. This CDR3 is built from 15 residues. CDR1 and CDR2 from the germline V gene are SGHKS and YYEKEE (reference sequence). The CDR3 DNA follows: TGTGCCAGCAGCACCCCTAGCGGGGTTGTGGATACGCAGTATTTT. This gives the protein CASSTPSGVVDTQYF.

This clone was seen only a few times. The chain combines TRBV27 with TRBJ2-7; D is unclear. The CDR3 sequence is 14 residues long. From germline, CDR1 is MNHEY and CDR2 SMNVEV (reference sequence). The V and J ends lost 6 bases and 6 bases respectively, with 18 bases between them. As DNA, the CDR3 is TGTGCCAGCAGCTCACCAGGCCTCGGCAGCGAGCAGTACTTC. Protein product: CASSSPGLGSEQYF.

This clone showed up just a few times. The rearrangement links TRBV7-2 to TRBJ2-5; D remains unclear. In germline, CDR1 is SGHTA, CDR2 FQGNSA. V shed 2 bases and J shed 4 bases, with 5 bases lying between them. The length of the CDR3 is 12 residues. This CDR3 reads CASSLFVETQYF. The CDR3 bases are TGTGCCAGCAGCTTATTCGTAGAGACCCAGTACTTC. Full variable domain (remainder filled in from reference TRBV7-2 and TRBJ2-5): GAGVSQSPSNKVTEKGKDVELRCDPISGHTALYWYRQSLGQGLEFLIYFQGNSAPDKSGLPSDRFSAERTGGSVSTLTIQRTQQEDSAVYLCASSLFVETQYFGPGTRLLVL.

This clone appeared a few times. V gene TRBV20-1 combines with J gene TRBJ2-7; no reliable D call. Germline loops: CDR1 DFQATT, CDR2 SNEGSKA (reference sequence). Trimming took 4 bases from V and 3 from J, leaving 7 bases between them. The CDR3 consists of 11 residues. As DNA, the CDR3 is TGCAGTGCTACTCTTAACTACGAGCAGTACTTC. Protein product: CSATLNYEQYF.

The chain recombines TRBV4-1 with TRBJ2-5, with D possibly being TRBD2 (5 bases). Germline V gene data show CDR1 as MGHRA and CDR2 as YSYEKL. The CDR3 covers 16 residues. The V gene lost 4 bases and the J gene lost 5 bases, with 20 bases spanning the gap. The chain's CDR3 is CASSPGRVGSGETQYF. CDR3 nucleotides: TGCGCCAGCAGCCCTGGTAGAGTGGGGAGTGGGGAGACCCAGTACTTC.

In its sample, this clone was seen a few times. The chain has TRBV5-6 and TRBJ1-6; D may be TRBD1 (5 bases). The V end was cut by 0 bases, the J end by 10 bases, with 14 bases between. CDR1 and CDR2 (germline): SGHDT, YYEEEE. The CDR3 has 15 amino acids. The CDR3 loop is CASSLAGTSGSPLHF. The DNA for the CDR3 is TGTGCCAGCAGCTTGGCCGGGACGAGCGGGTCACCCCTCCACTTT.

The chain recombines TRBV7-9 with TRBJ2-7; D unresolved. The germline V gene encodes CDR1 SEHNR and CDR2 FQNEAQ (reference sequence). V lost 5 bases and J 4 bases, leaving 9 bases between the germline ends. The CDR3 has 12 residues. CDR3 region: CASSRTVYEQYF. CDR3 DNA: TGTGCCAGCAGCCGGACGGTATACGAGCAGTACTTC.

The chain recombines TRBV4-2 with TRBJ1-1; no reliable D call. Trimming removed 0 bases from V and 1 base from J, with 12 bases in between. Germline CDR1 reads LGHNA; CDR2 reads YNFKEQ. CDR3 length: 16 amino acids. The CDR3 bases are TGTGCCAGCAGCCAAGATAAGGCAGGCCCGAACACTGAAGCTTTCTTT. This gives the protein CASSQDKAGPNTEAFF.

This clone was counted a few times. The chain combines TRBV6-1 with TRBJ2-3, with TRBD2 identical over 7 bases. CDR1 and CDR2 (germline): MNHNS, SASEGT. The CDR3 contains 16 residues. V dropped 4 bases and J dropped 5; count of bases not matched to a gene: 12. The CDR3 protein is CASSVVGRGVEDTQYF. CDR3 DNA sequence: TGTGCCAGCAGTGTGGTCGGTCGGGGGGTGGAAGATACGCAGTATTTT.

The chain links TRBV6-5 to TRBJ2-7; D might be TRBD1 or TRBD2, each matching 5 bases. The CDR3 consists of 14 residues. Trimming shortened V by 6 bases and J by 2 bases, and 14 bases separated the two germline ends. Germline values: CDR1 MNHEY, CDR2 SVGAGI. The CDR3 DNA follows: TGTGCCAGCAGCCTCTCGGGGCCACCCTACGAGCAGTACTTC. It codes for CASSLSGPPYEQYF.

This clone was detected a few times. J is TRBJ2-7 and V is TRBV30; 7 bases are shared with TRBD1. Germline CDR1 and CDR2: GTSNPN and SVGIG (reference sequence). V was pared by 2 bases and J by 10 bases, with 14 bases of the junction left unmatched. This CDR3 has 14 amino acids. DNA for the CDR3: TGTGCCTGGAGTCCCTCGGACCCCAGGGACAGACAGTACTTC. Translated: CAWSPSDPRDRQYF.

This clone was observed a few times. Different DNA sequences within this sample yield the same CDR3. The gene calls are TRBV4-3 and TRBJ2-1; D remains unclear. Germline assignment: CDR1 LGHNA and CDR2 YSLEER. This CDR3 region has 14 residues. V lost 0 bases and J lost 4, with 7 bases in between. The CDR3 protein is CASSQDRSYNEQFF. The CDR3 region has the DNA TGCGCCAGCAGCCAAGATCGGTCATACAATGAGCAGTTCTTC.